This passage covers 6 T cell receptor beta chains from one sample sequenced in a study of blood T cell repertoires in COVID-19. Profiled with immunoSEQ multiplex PCR; TCRdb holds only in-frame clones, not every one. The sample has about 260,000 clones, 80% to 85% seen once; the top ten hold 4.2%. Sequencing used peripheral blood. The origin of the receptors is a man in his sixties with acute or convalescent COVID-19.

This clone was counted a single time. V is TRBV7-3 and J is TRBJ2-3, with 8 bases aligning to TRBD2. CDR1 is SGHTA, CDR2 FQGTGA, per germline. The ends lost 3 bases at V and 4 bases at J; junction bases unmatched: 6. This CDR3 contains 15 residues. The chain's CDR3 is CASSLSSGVADTQYF. The CDR3 region has the DNA TGTGCCAGCAGCTTGAGTAGCGGGGTCGCAGATACGCAGTATTTT. Combining the CDR3 with reference TRBV7-3 and TRBJ2-3 gives the whole variable domain GAGVSQTPSNKVTEKGKYVELRCDPISGHTALYWYRQSLGQGPEFLIYFQGTGAADDSGLPNDRFFAVRPEGSVSTLKIQRTERGDSAVYLCASSLSSGVADTQYFGPGTRLTVL.

The chain combines TRBV10-3 with TRBJ2-5, with D possibly matching TRBD2 (7 bases). V lost 7 bases to trimming and J lost 2 bases, with 20 bases between them. This CDR3 region has 16 residues. The germline V gene encodes CDR1 ENHRY and CDR2 SYGVKD. CDR3 protein: CAIKGGSGGRQETQYF. In DNA, the CDR3 is TGTGCCATCAAGGGGGGGTCGGGCGGACGACAAGAGACCCAGTACTTC.

The V and J genes are TRBV6-5 and TRBJ2-2, with 11 bases lining up with TRBD1. CDR3 length equals 14 residues. The V segment lost 6 bases and the J segment 5 bases; nucleotides outside the gene matches: 2. CDR1 MNHEY and CDR2 SVGAGI come from the germline V gene. CDR3 sequence: CASSRDRGTGELFF. The CDR3 region has the DNA TGTGCCAGCAGCCGGGACAGGGGGACCGGGGAGCTGTTTTTT.

The chain has TRBV28 and TRBJ1-1, with 8 nucleotides matching TRBD1. The trim removed 3 bases at V and 7 bases at J, leaving 7 bases unmatched. The CDR3 sequence is 14 residues long. In germline, CDR1 is MDHEN, CDR2 SYDVKM. The CDR3 DNA reads as TGTGCCAGCAGTTTGTCCAGGGGGCATGGTGAAGCTTTCTTT. Translated, it gives CASSLSRGHGEAFF.

The rearrangement uses TRBV2 and TRBJ1-5; D not resolved. The CDR3 covers 14 residues. CDR1 is SNHLY, CDR2 FYNNEI, per germline. Trimming took off 0 bases at V and 8 bases at J, with 11 bases between the two ends. CDR3 residues: CASSEASKAEPQHF. For the CDR3, the DNA is TGTGCCAGCAGTGAAGCGTCGAAGGCGGAGCCCCAGCATTTT.

The V and J genes are TRBV7-8 and TRBJ2-2; 7 bases map to TRBD2. Trimming cost V 4 bases and J 4 bases; bases outside gene matches: 9. Germline V gene data show CDR1 as SGHVS and CDR2 as FQNEAQ. The CDR3 has 16 amino acids. The CDR3 region is CASSSKSGLGTGELFF. Written as DNA, the CDR3 is TGTGCCAGCAGCTCAAAATCAGGACTAGGCACCGGGGAGCTGTTTTTT.